The entry that follows covers one T cell receptor beta chain sequence. This clonotype was observed at least ten times. Its antigen specificity is not known. Base qualities are not provided; no much larger clone lies one nucleotide away. Including cysteine and phenylalanine, the CDR3 has 15 amino acids. Only the CDR3 region is kept as DNA, spanning 45 bases read in frame from base 1. For this chain, trimming is 0 bases at the V end and 4 bases at the J end, and the number of junction bases without a gene match is 5. In the germline V gene, CDR1 corresponds to SGHAT and CDR2 to FQNNGV. In the ophthalmopathy patients, disease was moderately to severely active, with a Clinical Activity Score of 3 or more, a NOSPECS grade of 4 or more, and a duration of less than 3 months. Any patient with an uncontrolled infection, another autoimmune disease, pregnancy or lactation was excluded. Diagnoses relied on clinical symptoms, serum thyroxine and TRAb, thyroid ultrasound and orbital computed tomography. PBMCs were separated from approximately 10 ml of fresh peripheral blood using Ficoll-Paque density gradient centrifugation. Total RNA was extracted with Trizol reagent, and quality was checked on an Agilent 2100 Bioanalyzer.

This sample is part of a study of T cells in Graves' hyperthyroidism and ophthalmopathy (dated by TCRdb to between 2017 and 2020). With respect to the entire study: Peripheral blood was collected at initial diagnosis, before any treatment. In about 6 Graves' hyperthyroidism patients, the study also compared T-cell repertoires from thyroid tissue with T-cell repertoires from blood. To identify TCR V-J signatures that set the groups apart, the researchers used a discovery cohort of 100 patients, made up of 40 to 45 with Graves' ophthalmopathy and 57 with stable Graves' hyperthyroidism. Once sampling was done, hyperthyroidism patients were given methimazole at a starting dose of 30 mg daily, whereas ophthalmopathy patients were given high-dose intravenous methylprednisolone. Prospective prediction of ophthalmopathy was tested in an independent validation cohort of 18 to 20 hyperthyroidism patients and 15 to 17 patients who later progressed to ophthalmopathy. The approximately 100 discovery patients were divided at random into training and test sets in a 7:3 ratio. TCR Vbeta CDR3 sequencing of 120 to 150 peripheral blood samples (fewer than 45 ophthalmopathy, around 80 hyperthyroidism and roughly 17 progressor patients) is reported in the paper. The research as a whole found: Ophthalmopathy was separated from stable hyperthyroidism by a 13 V-J signature model, with approximately 90% sensitivity and around 81% specificity obtained in cross-validation and 80%/75% obtained in testing. During validation, the model predicted progression to ophthalmopathy a median of around 6 months ahead of onset, with more than 55% sensitivity and almost 75% specificity. No statistical method was used to set the sample size in advance, and investigators knew the group allocation. Blood samples also contained most of the expanded thyroid clonotypes (frequency above 0.001), which suggests that blood repertoires may reflect thyroid immune responses.

The TCR beta CDR3 regions were amplified from RNA transcripts. For the first round of RT-PCR on the TCR CDR3, the HTBI primer set was used together with the Qiagen OneStep RT-PCR kit. The libraries were constructed in a second round of multiplex PCR and then size-selected and purified. Libraries were sequenced paired-end with 100 bp reads on an Illumina HiSeq2000. The original methods were these. SOAPnuke was used to process the raw data, with reads discarded if the reads contained adapters or uncalled bases, had a mean Phred below 15, or lacked an exact constant-primer or identifier match. COPE v1.2.5 was used to merge high-quality paired reads, and clonotypes were defined as unique nucleotide sequences. MiTCR v1.1 was used to align the clonotypes against IMGT TRBV, TRBD and TRBJ reference segments. Analysis was restricted to V-J combinations with a frequency above 0.0001, which covered roughly 99% of repertoires. A TCS score was defined as the ratio between F50 (clonal expansion) and ExV (chaos), using BLOSUM62-based TCRdist between CDR3 peptides within each V-J. Welch's t-statistics and random forest reduced 500 to 650 V-J features to around 14, which were used in a naive Bayes classifier (R e1071). The public reads were quality trimmed at Q25 with fastp and then assembled into clones with MiXCR by TCRdb, keeping productive beta chains. Rows with a matching CDR3 protein are joined into one entry that keeps the most common DNA and genes. Clone size and V and J calls follow TCRdb, not the original study. This sample gives 400,000 to 550,000 distinct CDR3 sequences in total; 24% of them show up just once. Clones ranked in the top ten supply 11% of the sample.

Material: blood. This chain joins TRBV11-2 to TRBJ2-5, with 7 middle bases fitting TRBD1. The source of this sequence is a woman in her twenties or thirties with Graves' ophthalmopathy. Read as DNA, the sequence is TGTGCCAGCAGCTTAGAGAGGGGGCGCGGAGAGACCCAGTACTTC. This gives the protein CASSLERGRGETQYF.